This T cell receptor (beta chain) was sequenced in a study of Graves' ophthalmopathy and Graves' hyperthyroidism. TCR beta CDR3 regions were amplified from RNA transcripts. HTBI-primed first-round RT-PCR preceded second-round multiplex PCR. TCRdb called the multiplex PCR reads again in MiXCR, with one record for every CDR3 protein. The sample has approximately 160,000 distinct CDR3 sequences; roughly two fifths are singletons. Ophthalmopathy donors were characterized by moderate-to-severe activity, CAS of at least 3, NOSPECS of at least 4, and duration under 3 months. The diagnosis was founded upon clinical symptoms, serum thyroxine, TRAb, thyroid ultrasound and orbital computed tomography. What supplied the PBMCs was about 9.8 ml of fresh peripheral blood. CDR3 length: 13 residues. Trimming took 6 bases from V and 0 from J, leaving 9 bases between them. The sample holds a few counts of this clonotype.

The sample consisted of peripheral blood. The chain couples TRBV12-3 or TRBV12-4 to TRBJ2-7, with D unresolved. This TCR derives from a man aged 25 to 40 with Graves' ophthalmopathy. The CDR3 sequence: CASSELTSYEQYF. For the CDR3, the DNA is TGTGCCAGCAGCGAACTGACCTCCTACGAGCAGTACTTC.